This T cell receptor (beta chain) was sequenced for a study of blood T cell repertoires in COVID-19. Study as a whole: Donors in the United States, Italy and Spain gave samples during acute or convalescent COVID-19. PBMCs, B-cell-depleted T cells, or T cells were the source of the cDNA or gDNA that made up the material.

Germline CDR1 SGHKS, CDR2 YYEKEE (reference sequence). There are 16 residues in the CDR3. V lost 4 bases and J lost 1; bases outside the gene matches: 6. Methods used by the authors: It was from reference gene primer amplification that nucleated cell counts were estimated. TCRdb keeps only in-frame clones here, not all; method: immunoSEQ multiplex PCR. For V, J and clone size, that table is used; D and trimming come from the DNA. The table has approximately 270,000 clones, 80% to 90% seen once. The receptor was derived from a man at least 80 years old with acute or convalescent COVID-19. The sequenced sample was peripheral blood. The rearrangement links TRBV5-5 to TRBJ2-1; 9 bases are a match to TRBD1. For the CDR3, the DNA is TGTGCCAGCAGCGCTCGGGGGACAGGGTCCTACAATGAGCAGTTCTTC. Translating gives CASSARGTGSYNEQFF.